This entry is about one T cell receptor beta chain. Its target is not known. The sample is drawn from a study of CD8 T cells in Susac syndrome. Overall study findings and caveats: It was acknowledged in the study that the number of individuals who were included in its TCR sequencing and HLA analysis was relatively small.

The CDR3 is made up of 19 amino acids. Trimming took 1 base from V and 0 from J, leaving 21 bases between them. Germline V gene data show CDR1 as KGHSH and CDR2 as LQKENI. TCR beta sequences were obtained from blood CD8+ and CD4+ T cells. TEMRA cells were FACS-enriched and CD8+ and CD4+ T cells negatively isolated. When the RNA was reverse transcribed, random hexamers were used with an input of 0.5 to 1 ug. Amplification of TCR beta CDR3 across 54 Vbeta and 13 Jbeta was performed with immunoSEQ multiplex PCR. TCRdb called the immunoSEQ multiplex PCR reads again in MiXCR, with one record for every CDR3 protein. The table shows about 300,000 distinct CDR3 sequences, with 65% to 90% occurring only once.

The specimen was CD8+ T cells from PBMCs. The J gene is TRBJ1-1, the V gene TRBV18, with no clear D. The source is a human donor with multiple sclerosis. The CDR3 spells CASSPQYTDPGHMNTEAFF. DNA of the CDR3: TGTGCCAGCTCACCACAATATACGGACCCTGGCCACATGAACACTGAAGCTTTCTTT.